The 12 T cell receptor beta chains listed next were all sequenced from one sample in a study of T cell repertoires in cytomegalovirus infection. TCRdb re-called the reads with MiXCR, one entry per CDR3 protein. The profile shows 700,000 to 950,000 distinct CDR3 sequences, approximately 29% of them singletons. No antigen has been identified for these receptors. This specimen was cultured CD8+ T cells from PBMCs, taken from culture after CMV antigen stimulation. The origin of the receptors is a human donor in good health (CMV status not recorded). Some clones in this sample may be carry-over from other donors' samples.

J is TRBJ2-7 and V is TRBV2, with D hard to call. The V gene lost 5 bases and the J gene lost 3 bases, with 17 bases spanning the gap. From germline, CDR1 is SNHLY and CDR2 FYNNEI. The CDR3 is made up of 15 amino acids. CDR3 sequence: CASSTTSTTYYEQYV. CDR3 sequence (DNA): TGTGCCAGCAGTACGACATCCACGACTTACTACGAGCAGTACGTC.

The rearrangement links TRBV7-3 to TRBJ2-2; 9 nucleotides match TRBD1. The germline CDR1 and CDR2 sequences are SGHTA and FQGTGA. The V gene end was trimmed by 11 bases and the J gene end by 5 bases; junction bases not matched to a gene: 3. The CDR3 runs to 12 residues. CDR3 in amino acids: CAGGQGTGELFF. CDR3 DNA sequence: TGTGCCGGAGGACAGGGGACCGGGGAGCTGTTTTTT.

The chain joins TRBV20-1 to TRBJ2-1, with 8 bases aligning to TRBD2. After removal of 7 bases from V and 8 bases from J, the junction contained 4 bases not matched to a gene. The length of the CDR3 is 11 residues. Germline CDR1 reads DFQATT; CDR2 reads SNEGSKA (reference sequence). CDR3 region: CSGERGYEQFF. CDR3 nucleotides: TGCAGTGGCGAGCGGGGGTATGAGCAGTTCTTC.

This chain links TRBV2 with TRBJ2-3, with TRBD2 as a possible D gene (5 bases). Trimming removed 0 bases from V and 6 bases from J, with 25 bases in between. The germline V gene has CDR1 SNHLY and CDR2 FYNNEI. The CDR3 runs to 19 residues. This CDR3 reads CASSEAAEVVGISGDTQYF. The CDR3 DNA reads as TGTGCCAGCAGTGAAGCCGCGGAGGTGGTGGGTATCTCCGGGGATACGCAGTATTTT.

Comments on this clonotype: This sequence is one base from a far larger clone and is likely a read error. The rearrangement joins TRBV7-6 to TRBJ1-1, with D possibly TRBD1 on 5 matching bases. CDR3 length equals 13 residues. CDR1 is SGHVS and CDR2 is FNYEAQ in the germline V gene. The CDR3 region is CASSLGTNTEALF. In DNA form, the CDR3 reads TGTGCCAGCAGCCTAGGGACGAACACTGAAGCTCTCTTT.

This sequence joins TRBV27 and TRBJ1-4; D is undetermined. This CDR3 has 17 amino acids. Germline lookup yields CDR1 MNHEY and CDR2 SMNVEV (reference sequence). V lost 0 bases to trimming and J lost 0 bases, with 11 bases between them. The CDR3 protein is CASSLSKTLATNEKLFF. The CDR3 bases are TGTGCCAGCAGTTTATCGAAAACGCTAGCAACTAATGAAAAACTGTTTTTT.

The CDR3 nucleotides are TGTGCCAGCAGTGCAAACAGGGGGCTAACCCAGTACCAAGAGACCCAGTACTTC. Translating it yields CASSANRGLTQYQETQYF. This sequence joins TRBV25-1 and TRBJ2-5; 9 bases line up with TRBD1. V shed 4 bases and J 0 bases; nucleotides not matched to a gene: 12. Germline V CDR1 and CDR2: MGHDK, SYGVNS. The CDR3 is 18 residues long.

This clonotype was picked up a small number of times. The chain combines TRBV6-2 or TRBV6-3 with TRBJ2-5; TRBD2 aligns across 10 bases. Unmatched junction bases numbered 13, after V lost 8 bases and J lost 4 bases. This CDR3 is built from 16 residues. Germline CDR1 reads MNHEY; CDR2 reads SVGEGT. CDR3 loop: CASSEWKRGGGETQYF. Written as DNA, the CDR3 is TGTGCCAGCTCCGAATGGAAGCGGGGGGGCGGAGAGACCCAGTACTTC.

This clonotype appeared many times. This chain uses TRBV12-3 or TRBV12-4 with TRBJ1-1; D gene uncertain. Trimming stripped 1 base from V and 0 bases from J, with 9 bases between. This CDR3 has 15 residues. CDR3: CASSLVIGVNTEAFF. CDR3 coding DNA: TGTGCCAGCAGTTTAGTAATCGGGGTGAACACTGAAGCTTTCTTT.

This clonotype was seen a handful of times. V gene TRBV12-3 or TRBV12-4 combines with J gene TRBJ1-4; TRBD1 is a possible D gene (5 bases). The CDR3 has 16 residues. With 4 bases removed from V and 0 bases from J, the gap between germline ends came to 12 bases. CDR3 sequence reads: CASSSGAGTTNEKLFF. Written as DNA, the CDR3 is TGTGCCAGCAGTTCCGGGGCAGGCACAACTAATGAAAAACTGTTTTTT.

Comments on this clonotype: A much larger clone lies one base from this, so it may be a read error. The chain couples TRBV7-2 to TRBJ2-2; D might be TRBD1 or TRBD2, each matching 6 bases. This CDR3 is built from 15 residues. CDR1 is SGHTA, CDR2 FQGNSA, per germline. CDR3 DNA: TGTGCCAGCAGCCCCCCCCGCGGGGACACCGGGGAGCCGTTTTTT. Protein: CASSPPRGDTGEPFF.

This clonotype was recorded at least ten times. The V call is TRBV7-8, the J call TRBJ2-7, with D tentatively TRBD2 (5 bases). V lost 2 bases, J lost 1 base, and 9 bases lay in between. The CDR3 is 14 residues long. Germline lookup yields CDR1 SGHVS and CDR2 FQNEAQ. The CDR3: CASSLLPGSYEQYF. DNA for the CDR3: TGTGCCAGCAGCTTACTCCCGGGGTCCTACGAGCAGTACTTC.